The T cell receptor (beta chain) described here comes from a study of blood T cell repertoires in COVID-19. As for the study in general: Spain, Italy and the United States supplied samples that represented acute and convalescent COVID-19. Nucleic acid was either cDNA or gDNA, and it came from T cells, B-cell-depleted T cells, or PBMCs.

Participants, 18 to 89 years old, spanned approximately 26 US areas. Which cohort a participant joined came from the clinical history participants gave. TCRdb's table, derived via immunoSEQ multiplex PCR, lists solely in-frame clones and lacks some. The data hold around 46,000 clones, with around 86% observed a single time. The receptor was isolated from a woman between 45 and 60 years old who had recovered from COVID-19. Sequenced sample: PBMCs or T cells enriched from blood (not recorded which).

CDR3 amino acids: CASSSTGGYEQFF. The CDR3 DNA reads TGTGCCAGCAGTTCGACAGGGGGATATGAGCAGTTCTTC. The rearrangement joins TRBV28 to TRBJ2-1, with 9 bases identical to TRBD1. V was clipped by 4 bases and J by 8 bases; unmatched bases: 3. Germline CDR1 and CDR2: MDHEN and SYDVKM. The CDR3 sequence is 13 residues long.